The present TCR beta chain was sequenced within a study of blood T cell repertoires in COVID-19. Per germline, CDR1 LGHNA and CDR2 YSLEER. This CDR3 has 17 amino acids. The ends lost 4 bases at V and 8 bases at J; junction bases unmatched: 12. The protocol was immunoSEQ multiplex PCR, while the TCRdb copy is restricted to in-frame clones and leaves out a portion. The table records 30,000 or so clones, approximately 86% of them present only once. This rearrangement joins TRBV4-3 to TRBJ2-1; 12 bases match TRBD2. This TCR was recovered from a woman older than 75 with active or convalescent COVID-19. Specimen: peripheral blood. The CDR3 DNA is TGCGCCAGCAGCCTGGGGCCACTAGCGGGAGGAGGGGATGAGCAGTTCTTC. Amino acid sequence: CASSLGPLAGGGDEQFF.